This is a list of T cell receptor beta chains from one sample in a study of blood T cell repertoires in COVID-19. Produced via immunoSEQ multiplex PCR; TCRdb's table is partial and in-frame only. The sample yields approximately 320,000 clones, roughly 89% seen once. Specimen: PBMCs or T cells enriched from blood (not recorded which). The receptors stem from a woman aged 18 to 35 who had recovered from COVID-19. The CDR3 runs from the conserved cysteine through the conserved F or W. D genes are given only for firm matches. The listing skips clone size in some rows; elsewhere it reads once, few, many or a size class.

v_call: TRBV7-9; j_call: TRBJ2-5; clone_size: -; d_call: -; cdr3_nt: TGTGCCAGCAGCTTCAGACAGATTCAAGAGACCCAGTACTTC; cdr3_aa: CASSFRQIQETQYF
v_call: TRBV27; j_call: TRBJ1-1; clone_size: once; d_call: -; cdr3_nt: TGTGCCAGCAGTTCCCTTCAACAGGGGAACACTGAAGCTTTCTTT; cdr3_aa: CASSSLQQGNTEAFF
v_call: TRBV28; j_call: TRBJ2-2; clone_size: few; d_call: TRBD1; cdr3_nt: TGTGCCAGCAGTTTACAGGGGGACACCGGGGAGCTGTTTTTT; cdr3_aa: CASSLQGDTGELFF
v_call: TRBV27; j_call: TRBJ1-2; clone_size: -; d_call: TRBD1; cdr3_nt: TGTGCCAGCAGTTCAACAGGGGGCGAGGACTATGGCTACACCTTC; cdr3_aa: CASSSTGGEDYGYTF
v_call: TRBV3-1/TRBV3-2; j_call: TRBJ2-3; clone_size: -; d_call: TRBD1; cdr3_nt: TGTGCCAGCGCCCCTAATCGACAGGGGCGTACAGATACGCAGTATTTT; cdr3_aa: CASAPNRQGRTDTQYF
v_call: TRBV7-9; j_call: TRBJ2-3; clone_size: -; d_call: TRBD1; cdr3_nt: TGTGCCAGCAACCAAAGGGGGCATGGGACAGATACGCAGTATTTT; cdr3_aa: CASNQRGHGTDTQYF
v_call: TRBV7-9; j_call: TRBJ1-2; clone_size: -; d_call: -; cdr3_nt: TGTGCCAGCAGCTTAGGGGGGGTCTATGGCTACACCTTC; cdr3_aa: CASSLGGVYGYTF
v_call: TRBV4-2; j_call: TRBJ2-7; clone_size: -; d_call: -; cdr3_nt: TGTGCCAGCAGCCAAGTAGTGGGGGGGCTGCTGGGTGGTGTGTACGAGCAGTACTTC; cdr3_aa: CASSQVVGGLLGGVYEQYF
v_call: TRBV2; j_call: TRBJ1-5; clone_size: -; d_call: -; cdr3_nt: TGTGCCAGTTCTAACCACAGGGCAGGGTCCCTTAGCAATCAGCCCCAGCATTTT; cdr3_aa: CASSNHRAGSLSNQPQHF
v_call: TRBV6-1; j_call: TRBJ1-2; clone_size: -; d_call: -; cdr3_nt: TGTGCCAGCAGTGGCCTGAGAGACAGATACTTTAACTATGGCTACACCTTC; cdr3_aa: CASSGLRDRYFNYGYTF
v_call: TRBV27; j_call: TRBJ2-1; clone_size: -; d_call: TRBD2; cdr3_nt: TGTGCCAGCAGTCTTCGGACTAGCGGGAGGAATAATGAGCAGTTCTTC; cdr3_aa: CASSLRTSGRNNEQFF
v_call: TRBV7-6; j_call: TRBJ2-3; clone_size: -; d_call: TRBD2; cdr3_nt: TGTGCCAGCAGCGCGAGCGGGGGGGATAGGGATACGCAGTATTTT; cdr3_aa: CASSASGGDRDTQYF
v_call: TRBV4-3; j_call: TRBJ2-7; clone_size: -; d_call: -; cdr3_nt: TGCGCCAGCAGCCGGAACGGGGGTACCATCCTACGCGAGCAGTACTTC; cdr3_aa: CASSRNGGTILREQYF
v_call: TRBV19; j_call: TRBJ2-7; clone_size: once; d_call: -; cdr3_nt: TGTGCCAGTAGTATTGGAGGGACAGCATCTTACGAGCAGTACTTC; cdr3_aa: CASSIGGTASYEQYF
v_call: TRBV7-2; j_call: TRBJ2-2; clone_size: -; d_call: TRBD2; cdr3_nt: TGTGCCAGCAGCTTAGATGGGGCAGGGAGGGCCGGGGAGCTGTTTTTT; cdr3_aa: CASSLDGAGRAGELFF
v_call: TRBV12-3/TRBV12-4; j_call: TRBJ2-5; clone_size: -; d_call: -; cdr3_nt: TGTGCCAGCAGTTTATTCGAGGAGACCCAGTACTTC; cdr3_aa: CASSLFEETQYF
v_call: TRBV9; j_call: TRBJ2-2; clone_size: -; d_call: TRBD1; cdr3_nt: TGTGCCAGCAGAGCCGGTACAGGGGACCACACCGGGGAGCTGTTTTTT; cdr3_aa: CASRAGTGDHTGELFF
v_call: TRBV11-2; j_call: TRBJ2-7; clone_size: -; d_call: TRBD2; cdr3_nt: TGTGCCAGCAGCCTCCAGGCGGTCGGGGGGGCCTACGAGCAGTACTTC; cdr3_aa: CASSLQAVGGAYEQYF
v_call: TRBV4-3; j_call: TRBJ2-7; clone_size: -; d_call: -; cdr3_nt: TGCGCCAGCAGCCAAGATTGGCCGCTCCGTTCCTACGAGCAGTACTTC; cdr3_aa: CASSQDWPLRSYEQYF
v_call: TRBV19; j_call: TRBJ1-3; clone_size: -; d_call: TRBD1; cdr3_nt: TGTGCCAGTAGTTCTACAGGGGTTGGAAACACCATATATTTT; cdr3_aa: CASSSTGVGNTIYF
v_call: TRBV7-9; j_call: TRBJ1-3; clone_size: -; d_call: TRBD1; cdr3_nt: TGTGCCAGCAGCTTGCCTCAGGGGGTAAACACCATATATTTT; cdr3_aa: CASSLPQGVNTIYF
v_call: TRBV4-3; j_call: TRBJ2-7; clone_size: -; d_call: -; cdr3_nt: TGCGCCAGCAGCCAGACGAGGGGGTTCGAGCAGTACTTC; cdr3_aa: CASSQTRGFEQYF
v_call: TRBV6-6; j_call: TRBJ2-3; clone_size: -; d_call: TRBD2; cdr3_nt: TGTGCCAGCAGTTACGGCCCAGCGGGAGGCACAGATACGCAGTATTTT; cdr3_aa: CASSYGPAGGTDTQYF
v_call: TRBV7-8; j_call: TRBJ2-3; clone_size: -; d_call: TRBD2; cdr3_nt: TGTGCCAGCAGCACCGGACTAGCGGGAGTCTTAGATACGCAGTATTTT; cdr3_aa: CASSTGLAGVLDTQYF
v_call: TRBV12-5; j_call: TRBJ2-1; clone_size: -; d_call: -; cdr3_nt: TGTGCTAGTGGCCCCGGGGTGGGGGGCAATGAGCAGTTCTTC; cdr3_aa: CASGPGVGGNEQFF
v_call: TRBV6-1; j_call: TRBJ1-4; clone_size: -; d_call: -; cdr3_nt: TGTGCCAGCAGTGAGGGAGTAACTAATGAAAAACTGTTTTTT; cdr3_aa: CASSEGVTNEKLFF
v_call: TRBV6-5; j_call: TRBJ1-2; clone_size: -; d_call: TRBD1; cdr3_nt: TGTGCCAGCAGTTACTTGGACAGGAGCGTTAACTATGGCTACACCTTC; cdr3_aa: CASSYLDRSVNYGYTF
v_call: TRBV7-2; j_call: TRBJ2-7; clone_size: few; d_call: -; cdr3_nt: TGTGCCAGCAGCTTAGCAGGCGGGGTCGAGCAGTACTTC; cdr3_aa: CASSLAGGVEQYF
v_call: TRBV12-3/TRBV12-4; j_call: TRBJ1-5; clone_size: -; d_call: -; cdr3_nt: TGTGCCAGCAGTTTAGGATCACACCAGCCCCAGCATTTT; cdr3_aa: CASSLGSHQPQHF
v_call: TRBV6-4; j_call: TRBJ1-5; clone_size: -; d_call: -; cdr3_nt: TGTGCCAGCAGTACCGAGAGCAATCAGCCCCAGCATTTT; cdr3_aa: CASSTESNQPQHF
v_call: TRBV7-8; j_call: TRBJ2-7; clone_size: -; d_call: -; cdr3_nt: TGTGCCAGCAGCAGCAATCGAATTAATCCGGTCTACGAGCAGTACTTC; cdr3_aa: CASSSNRINPVYEQYF
v_call: TRBV19; j_call: TRBJ1-1; clone_size: -; d_call: TRBD1; cdr3_nt: TGTGCCAGCCATAGACAGGGGGGAAGGAACACTGAAGCTTTCTTT; cdr3_aa: CASHRQGGRNTEAFF
v_call: TRBV29-1; j_call: TRBJ1-2; clone_size: -; d_call: -; cdr3_nt: TGCAGCGCAACGGTCAACTATGGCTACACCTTC; cdr3_aa: CSATVNYGYTF
v_call: TRBV10-3; j_call: TRBJ1-4; clone_size: -; d_call: -; cdr3_nt: TGTGCCACCCACGGGAACCGTAATGAAAAACTGTTTTTT; cdr3_aa: CATHGNRNEKLFF
v_call: TRBV7-3; j_call: TRBJ1-2; clone_size: -; d_call: -; cdr3_nt: TGTGCCAGCAGCTTACAGGGTGGGGACTATGGCTACACCTTC; cdr3_aa: CASSLQGGDYGYTF
v_call: TRBV7-2; j_call: TRBJ2-1; clone_size: -; d_call: TRBD2; cdr3_nt: TGTGCCAGCAGCTTAGTTCTAGCGGGTGAGCAGTTCTTC; cdr3_aa: CASSLVLAGEQFF
v_call: TRBV7-6; j_call: TRBJ1-5; clone_size: -; d_call: -; cdr3_nt: TGTGCCAGCAGCGTATTTCCTAGCAATCAGCCCCAGCATTTT; cdr3_aa: CASSVFPSNQPQHF
v_call: TRBV5-1; j_call: TRBJ1-1; clone_size: -; d_call: -; cdr3_nt: TGCGCCAGCAGCTTGGCGGCCGGGGACACTGAAGCTTTCTTT; cdr3_aa: CASSLAAGDTEAFF
v_call: TRBV30; j_call: TRBJ2-3; clone_size: -; d_call: TRBD1; cdr3_nt: TGTGCCTGGGGGCGAGGACAGGGGCCGCCCGGGACAGATACGCAGTATTTT; cdr3_aa: CAWGRGQGPPGTDTQYF
v_call: TRBV5-6; j_call: TRBJ2-2; clone_size: -; d_call: -; cdr3_nt: TGTGCCAGCAGCTTGCCCTTCACCGGGGAGCTGTTTTTT; cdr3_aa: CASSLPFTGELFF
v_call: TRBV12-3/TRBV12-4; j_call: TRBJ1-1; clone_size: -; d_call: -; cdr3_nt: TGTGCCAGCAGTTTACGACAGGACACTGAAGCTTTCTTT; cdr3_aa: CASSLRQDTEAFF
v_call: TRBV5-1; j_call: TRBJ2-7; clone_size: -; d_call: -; cdr3_nt: TGCGCCAGCAGCTTTGGTACAGGGATGATCTACGAGCAGTACTTC; cdr3_aa: CASSFGTGMIYEQYF
v_call: TRBV6-2/TRBV6-3; j_call: TRBJ2-7; clone_size: -; d_call: -; cdr3_nt: TGTGCCAGCAGTGAGGGAGACAATCCCTACGAGCAGTACTTC; cdr3_aa: CASSEGDNPYEQYF
v_call: TRBV7-2; j_call: TRBJ2-1; clone_size: -; d_call: TRBD2; cdr3_nt: TGTGCCAGCAGCCCCACACTAGCGGGGGGAAACAATGAGCAGTTCTTC; cdr3_aa: CASSPTLAGGNNEQFF
v_call: TRBV7-8; j_call: TRBJ2-5; clone_size: once; d_call: TRBD1; cdr3_nt: TGTGCCAGCAGACTTGCGAGGGGGACAGGGTTAGTCAGGACGCAAGAGACCCAGTACTTC; cdr3_aa: CASRLARGTGLVRTQETQYF